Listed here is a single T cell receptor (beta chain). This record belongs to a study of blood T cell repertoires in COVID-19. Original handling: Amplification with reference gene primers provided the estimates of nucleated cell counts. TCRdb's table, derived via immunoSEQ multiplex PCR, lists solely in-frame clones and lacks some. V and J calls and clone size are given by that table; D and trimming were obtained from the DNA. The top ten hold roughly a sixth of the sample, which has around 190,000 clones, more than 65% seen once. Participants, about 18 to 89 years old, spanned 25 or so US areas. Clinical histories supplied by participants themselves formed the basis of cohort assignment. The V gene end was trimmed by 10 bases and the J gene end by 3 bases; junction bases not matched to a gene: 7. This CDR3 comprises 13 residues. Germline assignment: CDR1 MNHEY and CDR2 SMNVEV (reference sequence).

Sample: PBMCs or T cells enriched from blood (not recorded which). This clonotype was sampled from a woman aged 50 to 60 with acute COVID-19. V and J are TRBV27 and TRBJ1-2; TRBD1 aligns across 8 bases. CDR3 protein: CATRQGLDYGYTF. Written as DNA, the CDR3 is TGTGCCACCCGACAGGGGCTTGACTATGGCTACACCTTC.